This T cell receptor (beta chain) was sequenced during a study of CD8 T cells in ankylosing spondylitis. Overall study results and limits: Previous work reported some of these motif variants in the synovial fluid and blood of reactive arthritis. Reportedly, disease-linked clones are significantly enriched in ankylosing spondylitis patients' matched synovial fluid. Roughly eight highly homologous variants made up a TCR beta motif that seemed to typify ankylosing spondylitis blood.

This clonotype has at least ten counts. Its antigen is currently unknown. Generation of TCR beta libraries employed quantitative 5'-RACE incorporating molecular barcodes. TCRdb re-called the 5' RACE reads with MiXCR, one entry per CDR3 protein. This sample has fewer than 550,000 distinct CDR3 sequences, with roughly 5.3% found just once. CDR1 SGHTA and CDR2 FQGTGA come from the germline V gene. V was trimmed by 4 bases and J by 3 bases, leaving 15 bases between them. The CDR3 covers 15 residues. This chain links TRBV7-3 with TRBJ1-1; D is unclear. This TCR was recovered from a male donor with ankylosing spondylitis. Sequencing input: blood, either unsorted or a sorted T cell fraction (not recorded which). The CDR3 DNA sequence: TGTGCCAGCAGCTGGACGGCCGGAAGACACACTGAAGCTTTCTTT. It translates to CASSWTAGRHTEAFF.